This is a list of T cell receptor beta chains from one sample in a study of T cells in Graves' hyperthyroidism and ophthalmopathy. One entry per CDR3 protein, called by TCRdb with MiXCR from the multiplex PCR reads. The sample carries around 350,000 distinct CDR3 sequences, approximately 19% recorded once. The sequencing sample was made of blood. All receptors derive from a woman younger than 30 with Graves' hyperthyroidism. Each CDR3 is given with its conserved first and last residue. Each record gives: CDR3 DNA, CDR3 protein, V gene, D gene, clone size, J gene. The D gene is left open where the match is weak. The size entry is marked missing in some rows and otherwise reads once, few, many or a size class.

cdr3_nt: TGCAGTGGGTTCAGTTGGGGGGAGGAGACCCAGTACTTC
cdr3_aa: CSGFSWGEETQYF
v_call: TRBV20-1
d_call: -
clone_size: many
j_call: TRBJ2-5

cdr3_nt: TGCAGTGCTAGAGGTCTGCGGGGGGGCCGAACCGGGGAGCTGTTTTTT
cdr3_aa: CSARGLRGGRTGELFF
v_call: TRBV20-1
d_call: TRBD2
clone_size: -
j_call: TRBJ2-2

cdr3_nt: TGTGCCAGCAATCCTTTCCCATTTTATACCAATCAGCCCCAGCATTTT
cdr3_aa: CASNPFPFYTNQPQHF
v_call: TRBV2
d_call: -
clone_size: many
j_call: TRBJ1-5

cdr3_nt: TGTGCCAGCAGTTACAGGCACAGGGGGGCAAGCTCCTACGAGCAGTACTTC
cdr3_aa: CASSYRHRGASSYEQYF
v_call: TRBV6-5
d_call: TRBD1
clone_size: many
j_call: TRBJ2-7

cdr3_nt: TGTGCCAGTAGTTCGACGAGCGACGGCTACGAGCAGTACTTC
cdr3_aa: CASSSTSDGYEQYF
v_call: TRBV19
d_call: -
clone_size: many
j_call: TRBJ2-7

cdr3_nt: TGTGCCAGCAGGTCCCCTCCGGGACACATGAACACTGAAGCTTTCTTT
cdr3_aa: CASRSPPGHMNTEAFF
v_call: TRBV2
d_call: -
clone_size: many
j_call: TRBJ1-1

cdr3_nt: TGTGCCAGCAGTTACTGGCAGGCTCCAACCTACGAGCAGTACTTC
cdr3_aa: CASSYWQAPTYEQYF
v_call: TRBV6-2/TRBV6-3
d_call: -
clone_size: few
j_call: TRBJ2-7

cdr3_nt: TGTGCCAGCAGCGCTGGGGTCACCTACGAGCAGTACTTC
cdr3_aa: CASSAGVTYEQYF
v_call: TRBV12-3/TRBV12-4
d_call: -
clone_size: many
j_call: TRBJ2-7

cdr3_nt: TGTGCCAGCAGTTACTCGATCCCTGGCCGGCTCTATGGCTACACCTTC
cdr3_aa: CASSYSIPGRLYGYTF
v_call: TRBV6-5
d_call: -
clone_size: many
j_call: TRBJ1-2

cdr3_nt: TGTGCCAGCAGCCTCGGGGGTTACTCACCCCTCCACTTT
cdr3_aa: CASSLGGYSPLHF
v_call: TRBV12-3/TRBV12-4
d_call: -
clone_size: few
j_call: TRBJ1-6